Shown below are 8 T cell receptor beta chains from a single sample sequenced in a study of T cell repertoires in cytomegalovirus infection. One entry per CDR3 protein results from TCRdb running MiXCR on the reads. This sample has 400,000 to 600,000 distinct CDR3 sequences, with about 44% found just once. Antigen specificity for these receptors is unknown. Sequenced material: cultured PBMCs, taken from culture after CMV antigen stimulation. All receptors come from a human donor in good health (CMV status not recorded). Some clones in this sample may be carry-over from other donors' samples.

V usage is TRBV7-2 and J usage is TRBJ1-1, with D hard to call. The ends were cut back, 2 bases at V and 5 bases at J, with 15 bases in the middle. Germline V gene sequence: CDR1 SGHTA, CDR2 FQGNSA. The CDR3 totals 15 residues. CDR3 sequence: CASSLRPDPGTEAFF. For the CDR3, the DNA is TGTGCCAGCAGCTTACGCCCAGACCCGGGGACTGAAGCTTTCTTT.

J is TRBJ1-1 and V is TRBV11-2; TRBD1 is a possible D gene (5 bases). The CDR3 is 14 amino acids. The V end was cut by 1 base, the J end by 10 bases, with 16 bases between. Germline lookup yields CDR1 SGHAT and CDR2 FQNNGV. The CDR3 coding sequence is TGTGCCAGCAGCTTAGGGGTCGGGGGGGACTCAGCTTTCTTT. Its translation: CASSLGVGGDSAFF.

The CDR3 sequence is CASRLGQRETQYF. The CDR3 region has the DNA TGTGCCAGCAGGCTTGGACAAAGAGAGACCCAGTACTTC. The chain couples TRBV12-3 or TRBV12-4 to TRBJ2-5; a possible D gene is TRBD1 (5 bases). The ends were cut back, 6 bases at V and 4 bases at J, with 12 bases in the middle. This CDR3 spans 13 amino acids.

The chain combines TRBV4-2 with TRBJ2-7, with TRBD1 identical over 7 bases. The CDR3 consists of 14 residues. CDR1 LGHNA and CDR2 YNFKEQ come from the germline V gene. V lost 3 bases to trimming and J lost 2 bases; unmatched junction nucleotides: 4. CDR3 bases: TGTGCCAGCAGCCAGCAACAGGGGCCCTACGAGCAGTACTTC. Amino acids: CASSQQQGPYEQYF.

There are a few counts of this clonotype. This chain joins TRBV12-3 or TRBV12-4 and TRBJ2-1, with 9 bases that match TRBD1. The trim removed 5 bases at V and 7 bases at J, leaving 9 bases unmatched. The CDR3 totals 15 residues. CDR3 amino acids: CASSPNRGRKNEQFF. CDR3 DNA sequence: TGTGCCAGCAGTCCAAACAGGGGGCGAAAGAATGAGCAGTTCTTC.

The rearrangement links TRBV20-1 to TRBJ1-5, with TRBD1 identical over 10 bases. J was trimmed by 4 bases and V by 1 base; bases with no gene match: 4. This CDR3 has 15 amino acids. Germline lookup yields CDR1 DFQATT and CDR2 SNEGSKA (reference sequence). The CDR3 region is CSARGGQGLNQPQHF. The CDR3 DNA sequence: TGCAGTGCTAGAGGGGGACAGGGGCTTAATCAGCCCCAGCATTTT.

This clonotype appeared a few times. The rearrangement links TRBV7-2 to TRBJ2-1; D is uncertain. Germline V gene data show CDR1 as SGHTA and CDR2 as FQGNSA. This CDR3 is 14 amino acids long. Trimming took 1 base from V and 10 from J, leaving 14 bases between them. CDR3 in amino acids: CASSLGPQSLEQFF. The CDR3 DNA sequence: TGTGCCAGCAGCTTAGGTCCCCAAAGCCTAGAGCAGTTCTTC.

The chain couples TRBV2 to TRBJ2-1, with TRBD2 matching 9 bases. Germline lookup yields CDR1 SNHLY and CDR2 FYNNEI. The junction had 4 bases not matched to a gene; V was cut back by 4 bases and J by 6 bases. The CDR3 consists of 14 residues. CDR3 sequence (DNA): TGTGCCAGCAGTGTGGTGCGGGGGGGCAATGAGCAGTTCTTC. Translated, it gives CASSVVRGGNEQFF.